This T cell receptor (beta chain) was retrieved from a study of blood T cell repertoires in COVID-19. On the study more broadly: The analysed material was cDNA or gDNA that came from T cells, B-cell-depleted T cells, or PBMCs.

Germline V lookup: CDR1 MNHEY, CDR2 SVGAGI. Germline trimming cut 5 bases from V and 6 bases from J; bases unmatched to any gene: 9. The CDR3 has 15 residues. Original handling: Amplified reference gene primers provided the basis for estimating nucleated cell counts. The method was immunoSEQ multiplex PCR; TCRdb's version includes in-frame clones alone and lacks a portion of them. V and J calls and clone size come straight from that table; D and trimming were deduced from the DNA. The table records 75,000 to 80,000 clones, about 85% of them present only once. Seattle's enrolled individuals joined amid active infection and were then monitored longitudinally.

The chain employs TRBV6-5 and TRBJ1-5, with 8 bases lining up with TRBD1. This TCR was sampled from a man between 60 and 75 years old with COVID-19, enrolled during active disease. Sequencing used peripheral blood. CDR3 in DNA: TGTGCCAGCAGTCTAGGGACAGGCTTTCGTCAGCCCCAGCATTTT. This codes for CASSLGTGFRQPQHF.